The sequence of this T cell receptor beta chain was determined in a study of post-analysis software for immune sequencing data. In the study overall: Secondary progressive, relapsing-remitting and progressive-relapsing multiple sclerosis were among the included disease courses. Findings of the study overall: Samples made in the same batch grouped tightly together by F measure. For normalized Chao1 diversity, multiple sclerosis patients scored significantly lower than controls did. TRBV5-6, TRBV5-1 and TRBV20-1 belonged to a set of roughly 5 TRBV segments that were more frequent in patients than controls.

This clonotype has more than one count but fewer than ten. No antigen is known for it. V was clipped by 6 bases and J by 4 bases, with 12 bases between them. In germline, CDR1 is MNHNS, CDR2 SASEGT. The CDR3 consists of 14 residues. TCR beta libraries were prepared from cDNA with unique molecular identifiers. TCRdb analysed the PCR reads with MiXCR anew, one entry per CDR3 protein. The repertoire holds hundreds of thousands of distinct CDR3 sequences, with 30% as singletons. The rearrangement joins TRBV6-1 to TRBJ1-4, with a tentative D call TRBD1 (5 bases). The sequence came from a girl aged 5-17 years with multiple sclerosis. The source material was blood. The CDR3 DNA is TGTGCCAGCAGCGAGCAAGGGGTTAATGAAAAACTGTTTTTT. Translated: CASSEQGVNEKLFF.